This TCR beta chain emerged from a study of T cell responses to AZD1222 COVID-19 vaccine. Findings and caveats of the study: Just five to seven people given AZD1222 tested seropositive at baseline. Repertoire sampling occurred only after the peak T cell response. Donors were mostly white British, more females; clonal diversity possibly underestimated.

Per germline, CDR1 SNHLY and CDR2 FYNNEI. The CDR3 extends over 15 amino acids. V was cut by 3 bases and J by 3 bases, with 14 bases left in between. Remarks on this clone: Its antigen is unknown.

TCRdb keeps only in-frame clones here, not all; method: immunoSEQ multiplex PCR. The data hold 80,000 to 100,000 clones, with 86% observed a single time. The rearrangement uses TRBV2 and TRBJ1-2; D is perhaps TRBD1 (5 bases). Source: peripheral blood, taken on day 0 of AZD1222 vaccination. The clonotype comes from an adult in good health. CDR3 DNA: TGTGCCAGCAGTGAGTCTGGGGACCCCGACTATGGCTACACCTTC. This gives the protein CASSESGDPDYGYTF.